Below are 30 T cell receptor beta chains sequenced from a single sample in a study of blood T cell repertoires in COVID-19. Profiled with immunoSEQ multiplex PCR; TCRdb holds only in-frame clones, not every one. The sample contains around 380,000 clones, roughly 80% of which appear only once. Material for sequencing was peripheral blood. These receptors were collected from a human donor with acute or convalescent COVID-19. The donor label of this sample is uncertain.

The chain carries TRBV3-1 (or the pseudogene TRBV3-2) and TRBJ1-2, with a weak D call TRBD1 (5 bases). Germline values: CDR1 LGHDT, CDR2 YNNKEL (reference sequence). This CDR3 comprises 14 residues. Trimming stripped 1 base from V and 5 bases from J, with 11 bases between. CDR3 residues: CASSQVGGRYGYTF. Written as DNA, the CDR3 is TGTGCCAGCAGCCAAGTCGGGGGAAGGTATGGCTACACCTTC.

The V call is TRBV12-5, the J call TRBJ2-7, with D perhaps TRBD2 (6 bases). CDR3 size: 14 residues. Germline loops: CDR1 LGHNT, CDR2 FRNRAP. V was cut by 1 base and J by 0 bases, with 7 bases left in between. CDR3 coding DNA: TGTGCTAGTGGTTTGGGCGGGGCCTCCTACGAGCAGTACTTC. Encoded protein: CASGLGGASYEQYF.

The chain has TRBV5-1 and TRBJ2-1; D gene unclear. The CDR3 length is 13 residues. V lost 5 bases, J lost 0 bases, and 6 bases lay in between. CDR1 is SGHRS and CDR2 is YFSETQ in the germline V gene. Written as DNA, the CDR3 is TGCGCCAGCAGGGAGAGCTCCTACAATGAGCAGTTCTTC. It encodes CASRESSYNEQFF.

The chain links TRBV6-1 to TRBJ2-1, with 10 bases lining up with TRBD2. CDR1 and CDR2 (germline): MNHNS, SASEGT. This CDR3 is built from 18 residues. V was clipped by 4 bases and J by 3 bases; unmatched bases: 12. The CDR3 spells CASSVVAGGHGVYNEQFF. In DNA form, the CDR3 reads TGTGCCAGCAGTGTGGTAGCGGGAGGCCACGGTGTCTACAATGAGCAGTTCTTC.

The chain couples TRBV7-9 to TRBJ2-3; maybe TRBD1 (6 bases). V was pared by 5 bases and J by 1 base, with 22 bases between. CDR3 length: 18 residues. Germline V gene lookup returns CDR1 SEHNR and CDR2 FQNEAQ (reference sequence). The CDR3: CASSLGAQLYRRTDTQYF. The CDR3 coding sequence is TGTGCCAGCAGCCTGGGGGCCCAACTCTATAGACGCACAGATACGCAGTATTTT.

The chain is built from TRBV5-6 and TRBJ1-2; 8 bases are a match to TRBD1. CDR1 and CDR2 (germline): SGHDT, YYEEEE. The V and J ends lost 5 bases and 4 bases, in that order; junction bases with no gene match: 10. The CDR3 loop spans 15 amino acids. The CDR3 DNA follows: TGTGCCAGCAGTCGAAGAACAGGGGGGTCCTATGGCTACACCTTC. This codes for CASSRRTGGSYGYTF. Using reference TRBV5-6 and TRBJ1-2 for the parts outside the CDR3, the full variable domain is DAGVTQSPTHLIKTRGQQVTLRCSPKSGHDTVSWYQQALGQGPQFIFQYYEEEERQRGNFPDRFSGHQFPNYSSELNVNALLLGDSALYLCASSRRTGGSYGYTFGSGTRLTVV.

Details on this clone: Other nucleotide sequences in the sample specify the same CDR3. V and J are TRBV30 and TRBJ1-5, with a weak D call TRBD1 (5 bases). The CDR3 contains 13 residues. Germline V gives CDR1 GTSNPN, CDR2 SVGIG (reference sequence). The V end was cut by 0 bases, the J end by 4 bases, with 7 bases between. The CDR3 nucleotides read TGTGCCTGGAGTGTTAGGGGTAATCAGCCCCAGCATTTT. This translates into CAWSVRGNQPQHF.

The chain is built from TRBV4-1 and TRBJ1-2; D ambiguous. The CDR3 consists of 15 residues. V was clipped by 0 bases and J by 2 bases, with 10 bases between them. Germline values: CDR1 MGHRA, CDR2 YSYEKL. The CDR3 DNA reads as TGCGCCAGCAGCCAAGATCTTCCCAGGAACTATGGCTACACCTTC. Its protein product is CASSQDLPRNYGYTF.

The chain joins TRBV5-5 to TRBJ1-5, with no clear D. The CDR3 is made up of 15 amino acids. Trimming left V 0 bases short and J 1 base short, with 8 bases between. The germline V gene encodes CDR1 SGHKS and CDR2 YYEKEE (reference sequence). CDR3 in amino acids: CASSLGDKSNQPQHF. DNA for the CDR3: TGTGCCAGCAGCTTGGGTGACAAAAGCAATCAGCCCCAGCATTTT.

The chain carries TRBV7-2 and TRBJ1-2, with 7 bases matching TRBD1. Germline V gives CDR1 SGHTA, CDR2 FQGNSA. Trimming took 0 bases from V and 5 from J; bases not matched to a gene: 6. The CDR3 contains 15 residues. The CDR3 loop reads CASSLAGTEPYGYTF. The CDR3 DNA follows: TGTGCCAGCAGCTTAGCCGGGACAGAGCCTTATGGCTACACCTTC. The full variable domain, its missing parts supplied by reference TRBV7-2 and TRBJ1-2, is GAGVSQSPSNKVTEKGKDVELRCDPISGHTALYWYRQSLGQGLEFLIYFQGNSAPDKSGLPSDRFSAERTGGSVSTLTIQRTQQEDSAVYLCASSLAGTEPYGYTFGSGTRLTVV.

The rearrangement uses TRBV7-2 and TRBJ2-1; TRBD2 aligns across 9 bases. Losses at the gene ends were 6 bases for V and 8 bases for J; bases not matched to a gene: 8. Per the germline V gene, CDR1 is SGHTA and CDR2 is FQGNSA. The CDR3 covers 14 residues. The CDR3, as DNA: TGTGCCAGCAGACCCGGGACTAGCTTCCATGAGCAGTTCTTC. Protein: CASRPGTSFHEQFF.

The chain carries TRBV5-8 and TRBJ2-7, with D possibly being TRBD1 (6 bases). Trimming left V 2 bases short and J 6 bases short, with 12 bases between. CDR3 size: 13 residues. Germline-derived CDR1 and CDR2 are SGHTS and YDEGEE. CDR3 bases: TGTGCCAGCAGCTTACAGGGTTTGGGCGAGCAGTACTTC. Its translation: CASSLQGLGEQYF.

This rearrangement joins TRBV5-1 to TRBJ1-4; the D is unclear. Trimming took off 4 bases at V and 0 bases at J, with 10 bases between the two ends. The CDR3 consists of 15 residues. In germline, CDR1 is SGHRS, CDR2 YFSETQ. Written as DNA, the CDR3 is TGCGCCAGCAGCCGGATAGGAGCAACTAATGAAAAACTGTTTTTT. Translating it yields CASSRIGATNEKLFF.

This clone was recorded only once. CDR3 DNA: TGTGCCAGCAGCCAACTCGTTGGGCTCTATGGCTACACCTTC. This codes for CASSQLVGLYGYTF. The chain combines TRBV3-1 (or the pseudogene TRBV3-2) with TRBJ1-2; D is ambiguous. V lost 2 bases and J lost 4, with 11 bases in between. This CDR3 spans 14 amino acids. Germline V gene data show CDR1 as LGHDT and CDR2 as YNNKEL (reference sequence).

This clone was seen more than once but under ten times. The chain has TRBV28 and TRBJ2-3; perhaps TRBD1 as D (6 bases). The V end lost 2 bases, the J end lost 7 bases, and 16 bases lay between the germline ends. Germline lookup yields CDR1 MDHEN and CDR2 SYDVKM. The CDR3 consists of 15 residues. CDR3 amino acids: CASSLRGISRNTQYF. In nucleotides, the CDR3 is TGTGCCAGCAGTTTAAGGGGGATATCCCGGAATACGCAGTATTTT.

This clone came up a few times. The chain's CDR3 is CASSSGQGTREQYF. CDR3 sequence (DNA): TGCGCCAGCAGCTCCGGACAGGGGACGCGCGAGCAGTACTTC. The chain has TRBV5-1 and TRBJ2-7; 9 nucleotides line up with TRBD1. Per the germline V gene, CDR1 is SGHRS and CDR2 is YFSETQ. The CDR3 runs 14 residues. Trimming cost V 3 bases and J 6 bases; bases outside gene matches: 7.

This clone has only one observation. The chain combines TRBV12-3 or TRBV12-4 with TRBJ2-1; no clear D. Trimming removed 1 base at V and 3 bases at J, with 4 bases between. This CDR3 has 13 amino acids. CDR3 DNA sequence: TGTGCCAGCAGTTTAGACGGCTACAATGAGCAGTTCTTC. It encodes CASSLDGYNEQFF.

The rearrangement uses TRBV5-4 and TRBJ2-5, with D maybe TRBD2 (6 bases). Trimming left V 3 bases short and J 1 base short, with 10 bases between. The CDR3 is 14 amino acids. CDR1 SGHNT and CDR2 YYREEE come from the germline V gene (reference sequence). The CDR3 sequence: CASSSGLFQETQYF. CDR3 in DNA: TGTGCCAGCAGCTCGGGACTCTTCCAAGAGACCCAGTACTTC.

The V call is TRBV11-2, the J call TRBJ2-3, with TRBD2 identical over 11 bases. The CDR3 runs to 18 residues. The germline gives CDR1 SGHAT, CDR2 FQNNGV. The J segment lost 1 base and the V segment lost 0 bases, leaving 6 bases of the junction unmatched. CDR3 in amino acids: CASSLELAGAQRTDTQYF. In DNA form, the CDR3 reads TGTGCCAGCAGCTTAGAACTAGCGGGGGCTCAACGCACAGATACGCAGTATTTT.

The chain links TRBV7-8 to TRBJ1-5; D is perhaps TRBD1 (5 bases). The CDR3 covers 19 residues. Germline CDR1 SGHVS, CDR2 FQNEAQ. V lost 5 bases and J lost 3, with 26 bases in between. The DNA for the CDR3 is TGTGCCAGCAGCCTCCGGACCGGGACTTTTGCTGGGGCCAATCAGCCCCAGCATTTT. Translation gives CASSLRTGTFAGANQPQHF.

Points on this clone: Other DNA sequences in this specimen translate into the identical CDR3. The chain is built from TRBV2 and TRBJ1-4; 12 nucleotides line up with TRBD1. The germline CDR1 and CDR2 sequences are SNHLY and FYNNEI. V lost 6 bases, J lost 8 bases, and 4 bases stayed unmatched. The CDR3 has 14 residues. CDR3 protein: CASRGQGAGEKLFF. CDR3 nucleotide sequence: TGTGCCAGCAGGGGACAGGGGGCCGGAGAAAAACTGTTTTTT.

The V gene is TRBV29-1, the J gene TRBJ1-2; D possibly corresponds to TRBD1 (5 bases). Germline V gene data show CDR1 as SQVTM and CDR2 as ANQGSEA. This CDR3 comprises 12 residues. The germline V and J ends were trimmed by 8 bases and 5 bases, with 15 bases remaining between them. The CDR3 loop reads CSTLRPGYGYTF. The CDR3 bases are TGCAGCACTCTTCGGCCAGGGTATGGCTACACCTTC.

The V call is TRBV9, the J call TRBJ1-2; the match to TRBD1 covers 11 bases. Germline CDR1 and CDR2: SGDLS and YYNGEE. The CDR3 length is 16 residues. The trim removed 3 bases at V and 4 bases at J, leaving 8 bases unmatched. The CDR3 is CASSGSGTGGTYGYTF. CDR3 in DNA: TGTGCCAGCAGCGGAAGCGGGACAGGGGGTACCTATGGCTACACCTTC.

This clone was seen only once. The genes are TRBV28 and TRBJ1-4; D is perhaps TRBD1 (5 bases). The CDR3 loop spans 14 amino acids. V was pared by 6 bases and J by 6 bases, with 14 bases between. Germline V gives CDR1 MDHEN, CDR2 SYDVKM. The CDR3, as DNA: TGTGCCAGCAGCACGGGGGGGGTTCATGAAAAACTGTTTTTT. Translation gives CASSTGGVHEKLFF.

This clone came up once. This chain links TRBV18 with TRBJ2-5; weak D call: TRBD1 (5 bases). The V gene's germline CDR1 is KGHSH and CDR2 LQKENI. The V end lost 6 bases, the J end lost 0 bases, and 14 bases lay between the germline ends. The CDR3 length is 15 residues. CDR3 in DNA: TGTGCCAGCTCTACAGGACGGGCGTACCAAGAGACCCAGTACTTC. This sequence encodes CASSTGRAYQETQYF.

The chain recombines TRBV15 with TRBJ1-5, with D unclear. CDR3 length equals 16 residues. With 5 bases removed from V and 2 bases from J, the gap between germline ends came to 16 bases. The germline V gene encodes CDR1 LNHNV and CDR2 YYDKDF (reference sequence). The CDR3 is CATSLSGSSRNQPQHF. In nucleotides, the CDR3 is TGTGCCACCAGCCTGAGCGGCTCCAGTCGCAATCAGCCCCAGCATTTT.

The chain combines TRBV7-9 with TRBJ1-1; possible D gene TRBD1, 5 bases. CDR1 SEHNR and CDR2 FQNEAQ come from the germline V gene (reference sequence). The CDR3 consists of 15 residues. Trimming took off 2 bases at V and 6 bases at J, with 16 bases between the two ends. The CDR3 DNA reads as TGTGCCAGCAGCTTATCACGGCAGGGCGTCGCTGAAGCTTTCTTT. It specifies CASSLSRQGVAEAFF.

The V gene is TRBV30, the J gene TRBJ1-3; the D is unclear. The CDR3 contains 12 residues. The V gene lost 0 bases and the J gene lost 3 bases, with 3 bases spanning the gap. CDR1 GTSNPN and CDR2 SVGIG come from the germline V gene (reference sequence). CDR3 residues: CAWSVGGNTIYF. For the CDR3, the DNA is TGTGCCTGGAGTGTCGGTGGAAACACCATATATTTT.

The CDR3 bases are TGCGCCAGCAGCTCCCAAGACGGGATAGGAGCTTTCTTT. It specifies CASSSQDGIGAFF. The chain joins TRBV5-1 to TRBJ1-1; D not certain. V lost 3 bases and J 10 bases, leaving 16 bases between the germline ends. In germline, CDR1 is SGHRS, CDR2 YFSETQ. This CDR3 is 13 amino acids long.

V and J are TRBV3-1 (or the pseudogene TRBV3-2) and TRBJ1-2; no firm D call. In germline, CDR1 is LGHDT, CDR2 YNNKEL (reference sequence). The length of the CDR3 is 13 residues. V gave up 3 bases and J gave up 4 bases, with 9 bases separating them. CDR3 bases: TGTGCCAGCAGCCAGCGGAGGGCCTATGGCTACACCTTC. Translation: CASSQRRAYGYTF.